One and the same sample provided the 18 T cell receptor beta chains below, sequenced in a study of blood T cell repertoires in COVID-19. Generated by immunoSEQ multiplex PCR, the TCRdb table keeps only in-frame clones and is missing some. The repertoire holds a few hundred thousand clones, with roughly nine tenths as singletons. Sequencing input: PBMCs or T cells enriched from blood (not recorded which). The source is a woman between 25 and 40 years old who had recovered from COVID-19.

The V gene is TRBV18, the J gene TRBJ2-7, with TRBD2 matching 8 bases. This CDR3 contains 13 residues. Germline CDR1 reads KGHSH; CDR2 reads LQKENI. V lost 6 bases, J lost 5 bases, and 6 bases stayed unmatched. The CDR3 reads CASSGGLDDEQYF. The CDR3 DNA sequence: TGTGCCAGCTCGGGGGGACTAGACGACGAGCAGTACTTC.

J is TRBJ2-1 and V is TRBV3-1 (or the pseudogene TRBV3-2); 7 bases align to TRBD1. This CDR3 comprises 16 residues. The V gene's germline CDR1 is LGHDT and CDR2 YNNKEL (reference sequence). Losses at the gene ends were 1 base for V and 4 bases for J; bases not matched to a gene: 7. This chain's CDR3 is CASSQAGTATYNEQFF. DNA of the CDR3: TGTGCCAGCAGCCAAGCAGGGACAGCTACTTACAATGAGCAGTTCTTC.

The rearrangement links TRBV5-5 to TRBJ2-6, with a tentative D call TRBD1 (6 bases). V gave up 1 base and J gave up 0 bases, with 20 bases separating them. Germline CDR1 reads SGHKS; CDR2 reads YYEKEE (reference sequence). The CDR3 covers 20 residues. The chain's CDR3 is CASSLTPFSGHASGANVLTF. CDR3 coding DNA: TGTGCCAGCAGCTTGACCCCCTTCTCGGGACACGCCTCTGGGGCCAACGTCCTGACTTTC.

On this clone itself: At one end the junction does not follow the germline gene, possibly because of a read error. The gene calls are TRBV24-1 and TRBJ1-2; D not resolved. This CDR3 is built from 13 residues. Germline CDR1 and CDR2: KGHDR and SFDVKD. The CDR3 is CATKDSSLGVHSF. CDR3 DNA sequence: TGTGCCACCAAAGACTCTTCACTCGGGGTCCACTCCTTC.

CDR3 DNA sequence: TGCGCCAGCAGCAGAACCGACACGGGACTAGCGGCACACGAGCAGTACTTC. Translation: CASSRTDTGLAAHEQYF. The chain links TRBV5-1 to TRBJ2-7, with 11 bases lining up with TRBD2. The CDR3 runs 17 residues. Germline trimming cut 4 bases from V and 5 bases from J; bases unmatched to any gene: 14. CDR1 SGHRS and CDR2 YFSETQ come from the germline V gene.

The chain joins TRBV18 to TRBJ1-6, with D perhaps TRBD1 (5 bases). In germline, CDR1 is KGHSH, CDR2 LQKENI. Trimming took 5 bases from V and 10 from J, leaving 9 bases between them. CDR3 size: 12 residues. CDR3 in amino acids: CASSRRDSPLHF. Here the CDR3 DNA reads TGTGCCAGCTCAAGGAGGGACTCACCCCTCCACTTT.

The chain recombines TRBV3-1 (or the pseudogene TRBV3-2) with TRBJ1-1; a weak D match, TRBD1 (5 bases). CDR3 length equals 14 residues. In germline, CDR1 is LGHDT, CDR2 YNNKEL (reference sequence). The V end was cut by 8 bases, the J end by 1 base, with 14 bases between. CDR3 loop: CASGRRDGNTEAFF. DNA for the CDR3: TGTGCCAGCGGACGGAGGGACGGGAACACTGAAGCTTTCTTT.

The chain joins TRBV2 to TRBJ1-5; D might be TRBD1 (6 bases). V gave up 3 bases and J gave up 3 bases, with 9 bases separating them. Per germline, CDR1 SNHLY and CDR2 FYNNEI. There are 14 residues in the CDR3. CDR3 loop: CASSDRGINQPQHF. Written as DNA, the CDR3 is TGTGCCAGCAGTGACAGGGGTATCAATCAGCCCCAGCATTTT.

This sequence joins TRBV7-2 and TRBJ2-2; TRBD1 is a possible D gene (6 bases). Germline lookup yields CDR1 SGHTA and CDR2 FQGNSA. CDR3 size: 15 residues. The V gene lost 8 bases and the J gene lost 1 base, with 14 bases spanning the gap. CDR3 in amino acids: CASPGAGENTGELFF. The DNA for the CDR3 is TGTGCCAGCCCCGGGGCAGGGGAGAACACCGGGGAGCTGTTTTTT.

This chain links TRBV12-3 or TRBV12-4 with TRBJ1-2, with no clear D. The CDR3 extends over 12 amino acids. Trimming took off 3 bases at V and 4 bases at J, with 6 bases between the two ends. CDR3 bases: TGTGCCAGCAGTTTGGAGGGCTATGGCTACACCTTC. As protein: CASSLEGYGYTF.

The V call is TRBV11-3, the J call TRBJ1-6; TRBD1 might be the D (6 bases). Germline lookup yields CDR1 SGHNT and CDR2 YENEEA. The CDR3 covers 16 residues. With 2 bases removed from V and 9 bases from J, the gap between germline ends came to 17 bases. The CDR3 DNA sequence: TGTGCCAGCAGCTTAAAGCCCACAGGGTTTGGTTCACCCCTCCACTTT. Residues: CASSLKPTGFGSPLHF.

This chain connects TRBV18 to TRBJ2-7; D gene ambiguous. V was pared by 0 bases and J by 0 bases, with 9 bases between. CDR3 length: 15 residues. Germline V gene lookup returns CDR1 KGHSH and CDR2 LQKENI. The CDR3 protein is CASSPPGVSSYEQYF. The CDR3 DNA is TGTGCCAGCTCACCACCAGGAGTCAGCTCCTACGAGCAGTACTTC.

This clone was seen a single time. The chain is built from TRBV11-3 and TRBJ2-7, with a possible D match to TRBD2 (6 bases). V was clipped by 0 bases and J by 3 bases, with 12 bases between them. Germline V lookup: CDR1 SGHNT, CDR2 YENEEA. The CDR3 runs 15 residues. The CDR3 DNA sequence: TGTGCCAGCAGCTTAGACCCCCCGGGGGACTACGAGCAGTACTTC. Residues: CASSLDPPGDYEQYF.

This chain's CDR3 is CASRNGGAYNEQFF. CDR3 nucleotides: TGTGCCAGCAGGAACGGGGGGGCCTACAATGAGCAGTTCTTC. The chain combines TRBV27 with TRBJ2-1; TRBD2 matches at 8 bases. Per the germline V gene, CDR1 is MNHEY and CDR2 is SMNVEV (reference sequence). J lost 2 bases, V lost 6 bases, and 3 bases had no gene match. The CDR3 contains 14 residues.

The gene calls are TRBV3-1 (or the pseudogene TRBV3-2) and TRBJ1-6; perhaps TRBD1 as D (5 bases). The CDR3 totals 15 residues. V was cut by 4 bases and J by 6 bases, with 13 bases left in between. Germline loops: CDR1 LGHDT, CDR2 YNNKEL (reference sequence). The CDR3 loop is CASSREEGTNSPLHF. The DNA for the CDR3 is TGTGCCAGCAGCCGTGAGGAGGGGACTAATTCACCCCTCCACTTT.

The chain carries TRBV15 and TRBJ1-2; 9 bases agree with TRBD1. With V trimmed by 0 bases and J by 7 bases, 6 bases remained unmatched. CDR3 length equals 15 residues. CDR1 and CDR2 (germline): LNHNV, YYDKDF (reference sequence). CDR3 protein: CATSREGDRESGYTF. The DNA for the CDR3 is TGTGCCACCAGCAGAGAAGGGGACAGGGAGAGTGGCTACACCTTC.

The V and J genes are TRBV7-2 and TRBJ2-6; 7 bases fit TRBD2. The V gene end was trimmed by 0 bases and the J gene end by 0 bases; junction bases not matched to a gene: 5. This CDR3 region has 18 residues. From germline, CDR1 is SGHTA and CDR2 FQGNSA. This CDR3 reads CASSLARGGVSGANVLTF. In DNA, the CDR3 is TGTGCCAGCAGCTTAGCGCGGGGAGGGGTCTCTGGGGCCAACGTCCTGACTTTC.

This clone showed up just a few times. V is TRBV6-5 and J is TRBJ1-1; the D is unclear. CDR3 size: 12 residues. Trimming stripped 5 bases from V and 3 bases from J, with 7 bases between. CDR1 is MNHEY and CDR2 is SVGAGI in the germline V gene. DNA for the CDR3: TGTGCCAGCAGTCCCGGGTACACTGAAGCTTTCTTT. Encoded protein: CASSPGYTEAFF.